The entry below gives a single TCR beta chain sequence along with its context. Antigen specificity is unknown. This sample was included in a study of cytomegalovirus exposure and HLA in healthy donors. Findings and limits, study-wide: Immune exposure information available was restricted to CMV serostatus. Accounts indicate the classifier identified cytomegalovirus status with strong specificity and sensitivity.

Vbeta (60) and Jbeta (13) primers were used in the PCR. Measured with immunoSEQ multiplex PCR; TCRdb has only the in-frame clones, and not every one. The sample contains some 130,000 clones, about 79% of which appear only once. Trimming took off 3 bases at V and 0 bases at J, with 13 bases between the two ends. This CDR3 spans 16 amino acids. The germline V gene has CDR1 SGDLS and CDR2 YYNGEE. The genes are TRBV9 and TRBJ2-1, with D tentatively TRBD1 (5 bases). Input material: PBMCs. The source of this sequence is a man in his fifties or sixties in good health and CMV-seronegative. DNA for the CDR3: TGTGCCAGCAGCGGTCTCCAGGGTCACTCCTACAATGAGCAGTTCTTC. It codes for CASSGLQGHSYNEQFF.